This T cell receptor beta chain was recovered during a study of cytomegalovirus exposure and HLA in healthy donors. This clone was seen a single time. The study ran its PCR with 60 Vbeta and 13 Jbeta primers. Generated by immunoSEQ multiplex PCR, the TCRdb table keeps only in-frame clones and is missing some. The sample lists 160,000 or so clones, 75% occurring once. V lost 5 bases, J lost 10 bases, and 18 bases lay in between. CDR1 SGHTA and CDR2 FQGTGA come from the germline V gene. CDR3 size: 14 residues. The chain has TRBV7-3 and TRBJ2-1; weak D call: TRBD2 (6 bases). The sample taken for sequencing was PBMCs. This receptor was obtained from a female donor in good health and CMV-seronegative. The CDR3 DNA reads TGTGCCAGCAGCCCTTGGGGCGGGGACGGCGAGCAGTTCTTC. It encodes CASSPWGGDGEQFF.